Presented here are 16 T cell receptor beta chains from one specimen sequenced in a study of T cells after yellow fever vaccination. TCRdb called the 5' RACE reads again in MiXCR, with one record for every CDR3 protein. Found here are 300,000 or so distinct CDR3 sequences, around 8.1% of them singletons; the top ten hold 17%. The sample in question was PBMCs, obtained roughly 46 days after the first yellow fever vaccination. These receptors all come from a man in his late teens or twenties who received the YFV17D yellow fever vaccine.

V usage is TRBV6-2 or TRBV6-3 and J usage is TRBJ1-2; a weak D match, TRBD1 (5 bases). The CDR3 covers 14 residues. V lost 6 bases to trimming and J lost 3 bases, with 14 bases between them. Germline CDR1 is MNHEY and CDR2 is SVGEGT. The chain's CDR3 is CASSINGDYYGYTF. CDR3 sequence (DNA): TGTGCCAGCAGCATCAACGGGGACTACTATGGCTACACCTTC.

The chain links TRBV11-2 to TRBJ2-6, with no clear D. Per the germline V gene, CDR1 is SGHAT and CDR2 is FQNNGV. This CDR3 is 15 amino acids long. V lost 1 base to trimming and J lost 0 bases, with 4 bases between them. The CDR3 DNA is TGTGCCAGCAGCTTAGTAAACTCTGGGGCCAACGTCCTGACTTTC. Its protein is CASSLVNSGANVLTF.

Only a few counts were recorded for this clonotype. This sequence joins TRBV7-3 and TRBJ2-2; D may be TRBD2 (5 bases). V was pared by 6 bases and J by 0 bases, with 11 bases between. The CDR3 extends over 15 amino acids. Germline assignment: CDR1 SGHTA and CDR2 FQGTGA. The CDR3 spells CASSQRTANTGELFF. As DNA, the CDR3 is TGTGCCAGCAGTCAGCGGACTGCGAACACCGGGGAGCTGTTTTTT.

The chain joins TRBV19 to TRBJ1-5; 11 nucleotides line up with TRBD1. Germline V CDR1 and CDR2: LNHDA, SQIVND (reference sequence). After removal of 6 bases from V and 9 bases from J, the junction contained 10 bases not matched to a gene. The CDR3 has 15 residues. CDR3 protein: CASRGRDRGFLPQHF. In DNA, the CDR3 is TGTGCCAGTAGGGGCCGGGACAGGGGGTTTCTGCCCCAGCATTTT.

This clonotype was seen ten or more times. The chain joins TRBV5-1 to TRBJ1-1; possible D gene TRBD1, 6 bases. Germline CDR1 SGHRS, CDR2 YFSETQ. V lost 3 bases, J lost 5 bases, and 14 bases lay in between. This CDR3 spans 14 amino acids. CDR3 residues: CASSSQGYRTEAFF. DNA of the CDR3: TGCGCCAGCAGCTCACAGGGTTATCGGACTGAAGCTTTCTTT.

This clonotype was observed many times. The chain recombines TRBV4-3 with TRBJ1-2, with 8 bases matching TRBD1. The CDR3 has 14 amino acids. The V segment lost 0 bases and the J segment 8 bases; nucleotides outside the gene matches: 5. Germline V gene data show CDR1 as LGHNA and CDR2 as YSLEER. CDR3 in amino acids: CASSQEAGTGGYTF. CDR3 bases: TGCGCCAGCAGCCAAGAGGCCGGGACAGGAGGCTACACCTTC.

This clonotype has only a few counts. V and J are TRBV19 and TRBJ1-5, with 7 nucleotides matching TRBD1. The germline V gene encodes CDR1 LNHDA and CDR2 SQIVND (reference sequence). Trimming took 5 bases from V and 5 from J; bases not matched to a gene: 6. The CDR3 length is 14 residues. For the CDR3, the DNA is TGTGCCAGTAGTCCAGGGGGAGCTTATCAGCCCCAGCATTTT. It yields the protein CASSPGGAYQPQHF.

The chain has TRBV5-1 and TRBJ2-3, with 10 bases lining up with TRBD2. The V segment lost 2 bases and the J segment 6 bases; nucleotides outside the gene matches: 6. Per the germline V gene, CDR1 is SGHRS and CDR2 is YFSETQ. The CDR3 has 15 residues. CDR3 DNA: TGCGCCAGCAGCTTTGCTAGCGGGAGAGAGGATACGCAGTATTTT. Translation gives CASSFASGREDTQYF.

The V gene is TRBV5-8, the J gene TRBJ1-5; a weak D match, TRBD1 (5 bases). V was shortened by 0 bases and J by 4 bases, with 14 bases between the two germline ends. This CDR3 is built from 16 residues. From germline, CDR1 is SGHTS and CDR2 YDEGEE. In DNA form, the CDR3 reads TGTGCCAGCAGCTTGGTTGGCCGGGGGAAGAATCAGCCCCAGCATTTT. This translates into CASSLVGRGKNQPQHF.

The V call is TRBV6-5, the J call TRBJ1-2; D remains unclear. The CDR3 runs to 16 residues. Germline lookup yields CDR1 MNHEY and CDR2 SVGAGI. The V end lost 2 bases, the J end lost 0 bases, and 13 bases lay between the germline ends. As DNA, the CDR3 is TGTGCCAGCAGTTACGGGCAGACGTCCACTAACTATGGCTACACCTTC. It encodes CASSYGQTSTNYGYTF.

Ten or more counts support this clonotype. V and J are TRBV6-5 and TRBJ1-1, with D possibly being TRBD1 (6 bases). V was cut by 4 bases and J by 1 base, with 10 bases left in between. The length of the CDR3 is 14 residues. Germline V lookup: CDR1 MNHEY, CDR2 SVGAGI. The CDR3 region is CASSFQGWNTEAFF. CDR3 in DNA: TGTGCCAGCAGTTTCCAGGGGTGGAACACTGAAGCTTTCTTT.

This clonotype was counted a few times. The chain is built from TRBV14 and TRBJ2-1, with a weak D call TRBD2 (6 bases). This CDR3 comprises 14 residues. Germline V lookup: CDR1 SGHDN, CDR2 FVKESK. The V end was cut by 1 base, the J end by 7 bases, with 11 bases between. The CDR3 loop reads CASSQGAGRNEQFF. CDR3 nucleotides: TGTGCCAGCAGCCAAGGGGCGGGGCGTAATGAGCAGTTCTTC.

Only a few counts were recorded for this clonotype. The chain combines TRBV12-3 or TRBV12-4 with TRBJ2-4, with 7 bases aligning to TRBD1. This CDR3 region has 15 residues. V trimming: 8 bases; J trimming: 1 base; junction bases outside the gene matches: 8. The CDR3 DNA reads as TGTGCCAGCCGAGAACAGGGGATCGCCAAAAACATTCAGTACTTC. As protein: CASREQGIAKNIQYF.

The chain combines TRBV12-5 with TRBJ1-4, with a tentative D call TRBD1 (5 bases). V dropped 5 bases and J dropped 0 bases, with 10 bases sitting between them. The CDR3 totals 15 residues. Germline lookup yields CDR1 LGHNT and CDR2 FRNRAP. In DNA form, the CDR3 reads TGTGCTAGTGGTGGAAGGGGCTCAACTAATGAAAAACTGTTTTTT. Protein product: CASGGRGSTNEKLFF.

In its sample, this clonotype was seen a few times. The rearrangement uses TRBV4-3 and TRBJ2-1; 10 positions agree with TRBD2. This CDR3 has 18 residues. The V gene end was trimmed by 0 bases and the J gene end by 3 bases; junction bases not matched to a gene: 8. Germline values: CDR1 LGHNA, CDR2 YSLEER. CDR3 coding DNA: TGCGCCAGCAGCCAAGATACAAGCGGGACTAGCGTCTACAATGAGCAGTTCTTC. Protein sequence: CASSQDTSGTSVYNEQFF.

Many counts were recorded for this clonotype. The gene calls are TRBV7-9 and TRBJ2-1; D unclear. Germline V CDR1 and CDR2: SEHNR, FQNEAQ (reference sequence). The CDR3 is made up of 14 amino acids. V was clipped by 3 bases and J by 2 bases, with 8 bases between them. The CDR3 region has the DNA TGTGCCAGCAGCTTGGACCCGGCCTACAATGAGCAGTTCTTC. It translates to CASSLDPAYNEQFF.